These 19 T cell receptor beta chains originate from one sample sequenced in a study of Graves' ophthalmopathy and Graves' hyperthyroidism. The authors amplified TCR beta CDR3 regions, and they did so from RNA transcripts for repertoire sequencing. Second-round multiplex PCR followed a first-round RT-PCR using HTBI primers. TCRdb recomputed calls from the multiplex PCR reads with MiXCR, one row per CDR3 protein. The sample shows about 700,000 distinct CDR3 sequences, approximately 40% of them seen only once. Sequencing input: peripheral blood. These receptor sequences come from an adult man with Graves' ophthalmopathy.

V usage is TRBV25-1 and J usage is TRBJ1-4; D may be TRBD1 (5 bases). In germline, CDR1 is MGHDK, CDR2 SYGVNS. There are 14 residues in the CDR3. The V end was cut by 7 bases, the J end by 5 bases, with 14 bases between. CDR3 coding DNA: TGTGCCAGCATTTTATCTCAGGGAAATGAAAAACTGTTTTTT. This gives the protein CASILSQGNEKLFF.

This clonotype was observed at least ten times. This chain joins TRBV15 and TRBJ1-2; a possible D gene is TRBD1 (6 bases). The CDR3 is 13 residues long. Trimming cost V 4 bases and J 9 bases, with 15 bases left between them. Germline V CDR1 and CDR2: LNHNV, YYDKDF (reference sequence). CDR3 in amino acids: CATSTQGSVRYTF. The CDR3 DNA sequence: TGTGCCACCAGCACACAGGGATCGGTTCGCTACACCTTC. The full variable domain, completed using reference TRBV15 and TRBJ1-2, is DAMVIQNPRYQVTQFGKPVTLSCSQTLNHNVMYWYQQKSSQAPKLLFHYYDKDFNNEADTPDNFQSRRPNTSFCFLDIRSPGLGDTAMYLCATSTQGSVRYTFGSGTRLTVV.

There are many counts of this clonotype. This sequence joins TRBV6-1 and TRBJ2-7; possibly TRBD2 for D (5 bases). The CDR3 runs to 13 residues. V shed 2 bases and J shed 2 bases, with 7 bases lying between them. Germline-derived CDR1 and CDR2 are MNHNS and SASEGT. CDR3 sequence (DNA): TGTGCCAGCAGTGAATACGGGACCTACGAGCAGTACTTC. Translated: CASSEYGTYEQYF.

Notes on this clonotype: Just one base apart from a much larger clone, this may be a read error. The rearrangement links TRBV2 to TRBJ1-1; TRBD1 matches at 7 bases. After removal of 7 bases from V and 1 base from J, the junction contained 9 bases not matched to a gene. Per the germline V gene, CDR1 is SNHLY and CDR2 is FYNNEI. The CDR3 is 15 residues long. CDR3 region: CASIQKGTENTEAFF. Written as DNA, the CDR3 is TGTGCCAGCATTCAAAAGGGGACAGAGAACACTGAAGCTTTCTTT.

A remark on this clonotype: Lacking the conserved final phenylalanine or tryptophan, this CDR3 likely reflects a read error. The gene calls are TRBV9 and TRBJ1-5, with a tentative D call TRBD1 (5 bases). This CDR3 contains 15 residues. Trimming removed 4 bases at V and 2 bases at J, with 13 bases between. CDR1 and CDR2 from the germline V gene are SGDLS and YYNGEE. CDR3 nucleotides: TGTGCCAGCAGCTTCGCCGGGGCGGGCAATCAGCCCCAGCATCTT. Encoded protein: CASSFAGAGNQPQHL.

As concerns this clonotype: At one end the junction does not follow the germline gene, possibly because of a read error. The rearrangement links TRBV10-2 to TRBJ2-5; 7 bases map to TRBD1. The germline V gene has CDR1 WSHSY and CDR2 SAAADI. The CDR3 runs 15 residues. The CDR3 nucleotides read TGTGCCAGCAGTAGCCAACGGGACAGCCCAGGGGCCCAGTACTTC. Protein product: CASSSQRDSPGAQYF.

This clonotype was observed a few times. The chain carries TRBV20-1 and TRBJ2-7; 8 bases match TRBD2. J was trimmed by 3 bases and V by 1 base; bases with no gene match: 2. This CDR3 has 13 residues. The V gene's germline CDR1 is DFQATT and CDR2 SNEGSKA (reference sequence). CDR3: CSARAAGVYEQYF. CDR3 in DNA: TGCAGTGCTAGAGCAGCGGGAGTCTACGAGCAGTACTTC.

This chain joins TRBV7-2 and TRBJ1-2; TRBD1 matches 8 bases. The trim removed 4 bases at V and 3 bases at J, leaving 10 bases unmatched. CDR1 SGHTA and CDR2 FQGNSA come from the germline V gene. The CDR3 runs to 16 residues. The CDR3 region has the DNA TGTGCCAGCAGCTCAGTGGACAGGGAGAAAGACTATGGCTACACCTTC. Protein product: CASSSVDREKDYGYTF.

The V gene is TRBV5-4, the J gene TRBJ1-2; maybe TRBD1 (5 bases). Germline assignment: CDR1 SGHNT and CDR2 YYREEE (reference sequence). The CDR3 has 14 amino acids. Trimming pared 3 bases from V and 8 bases from J, leaving 17 bases between. The CDR3 DNA is TGTGCCAGCAGCTCACCGGGACCGTCACGAGGCTACACCTTC. This encodes CASSSPGPSRGYTF.

Worth noting for this clonotype: A much larger clone lies a single base off, so this may be a read error. V is TRBV29-1 and J is TRBJ2-2, with D possibly called TRBD1 or TRBD2 (5 bases each). Looked up from germline, CDR1 is SQVTM and CDR2 is ANQGSEA. This CDR3 is built from 15 residues. CDR3 sequence reads: CSVETLAGSTGERFF. The CDR3 DNA is TGCAGCGTTGAAACGCTAGCAGGGAGCACCGGGGAGCGGTTTTTT.

This clonotype has a count of ten or more. The chain has TRBV12-3 or TRBV12-4 and TRBJ1-2; perhaps TRBD1 as D (5 bases). The CDR3 loop spans 13 amino acids. Between the trimmed V and J ends, which lost 6 bases and 1 base, there was a span of 9 bases. The CDR3: CASSTQVNYGYTF. CDR3 in DNA: TGTGCCAGCAGCACACAGGTTAACTATGGCTACACCTTC.

About this clonotype itself: A read error is possible here, since a much larger clone lies one base away. This chain's CDR3 is CSGVGIPRTEAFF. The DNA of the CDR3 is TGCAGCGGTGTGGGCATCCCAAGGACTGAAGCTTTCTTT. J is TRBJ1-1 and V is TRBV29-1, with D unclear. The CDR3 length is 13 residues. Germline loops: CDR1 SQVTM, CDR2 ANQGSEA. Trimming removed 7 bases from V and 5 bases from J, with 17 bases in between.

Regarding this clonotype: No DNA is shown, since the ends of the CDR3 on it are uncertain; the CDR3 is the one TCRdb lists. The CDR3 sequence is CASSEETQYFGPGTNGYTF. The V and J genes are TRBV25-1 and TRBJ1-2; the listed D gene, TRBD1, was not tested against the DNA. From germline, CDR1 is MGHDK and CDR2 SYGVNS. The CDR3 comprises 19 residues, both ends counted.

This clonotype came up many times. V usage is TRBV10-2 and J usage is TRBJ2-7; D is possibly TRBD2 (6 bases). The CDR3 contains 15 residues. CDR1 and CDR2 from the germline V gene are WSHSY and SAAADI. V was pared by 3 bases and J by 2 bases, with 14 bases between. CDR3 sequence reads: CASSDEQWGAYEQYF. The CDR3 nucleotides are TGCGCCAGCAGTGATGAGCAGTGGGGGGCCTACGAGCAGTACTTC.

V usage is TRBV9 and J usage is TRBJ1-2; 8 nucleotides match TRBD1. Germline V gene lookup returns CDR1 SGDLS and CDR2 YYNGEE. The CDR3 has 17 amino acids. J was trimmed by 4 bases and V by 3 bases; bases with no gene match: 14. The CDR3: CASSAGTGHGRFYGYTF. The CDR3 DNA sequence: TGTGCCAGCAGCGCCGGGACAGGTCATGGCCGTTTCTATGGCTACACCTTC.

The rearrangement uses TRBV6-1 and TRBJ1-1; D remains ambiguous. Looked up from germline, CDR1 is MNHNS and CDR2 is SASEGT. The CDR3 runs 12 residues. V was cut by 1 base and J by 2 bases, with 2 bases left in between. CDR3 bases: TGTGCCAGCAGTGAAGACAACACTGAAGCTTTCTTT. Amino acid sequence: CASSEDNTEAFF.

This clonotype was counted many times. The chain combines TRBV15 with TRBJ2-7; weak D call: TRBD1 (5 bases). Trimming took 0 bases from V and 5 from J, leaving 11 bases between them. The germline gives CDR1 LNHNV, CDR2 YYDKDF (reference sequence). The CDR3 consists of 14 residues. DNA of the CDR3: TGTGCCACCAGCAGAGATCGTGGCAGGGACGAGCAGTACTTC. Translating it yields CATSRDRGRDEQYF.

Comment on this clonotype: A much larger clone sits a single nucleotide away, making a read error possible. The chain recombines TRBV2 with TRBJ1-2; tentatively, D is TRBD1 (6 bases). CDR3 length equals 14 residues. Germline assignment: CDR1 SNHLY and CDR2 FYNNEI. The DNA for the CDR3 is TGTCCCAGCCGGCTTCGGACAGCCTACTATGGCTACACCTTC. As protein: CPSRLRTAYYGYTF.

This clonotype has at least ten counts. The chain has TRBV9 and TRBJ1-1, with a weak D call TRBD1 (6 bases). The V end was cut by 1 base, the J end by 1 base, with 8 bases between. The CDR3 extends over 14 amino acids. The germline gives CDR1 SGDLS, CDR2 YYNGEE. CDR3 loop: CASSVRGENTEAFF. DNA of the CDR3: TGTGCCAGCAGCGTAAGGGGGGAGAACACTGAAGCTTTCTTT.